This TCR beta chain came from a study of blood T cell repertoires in COVID-19. Overall study: Whether acute or convalescent, the COVID-19 samples came from the United States, Italy and Spain. PBMCs, B-cell-depleted T cells, or T cells provided the cDNA or gDNA that made up the material.

The authors' processing: Counts of nucleated cells, estimated from reference gene primer amplification, were obtained. Only in-frame clones appear in the TCRdb table, and some are missing; sequencing was by immunoSEQ multiplex PCR. Clone size and the V and J calls come from that table; the DNA yielded D and trimming. The sample carries around 250,000 clones, 70% to 90% recorded once. The CDR3 runs 14 residues. V lost 9 bases to trimming and J lost 6 bases; unmatched junction nucleotides: 7. Germline CDR1 reads LNHDA; CDR2 reads SQIVND (reference sequence). This sequence originates from a woman in her 70s with active or convalescent COVID-19. Material for sequencing was peripheral blood. V usage is TRBV19 and J usage is TRBJ2-3; TRBD2 aligns across 12 bases. In DNA form, the CDR3 reads TGTGCCAGCGCGACTAGCGGGGGTGTTGATACGCAGTATTTT. It encodes CASATSGGVDTQYF. The full variable domain, completed using reference TRBV19 and TRBJ2-3, is DGGITQSPKYLFRKEGQNVTLSCEQNLNHDAMYWYRQDPGQGLRLIYYSQIVNDFQKGDIAEGYSVSREKKESFPLTVTSAQKNPTAFYLCASATSGGVDTQYFGPGTRLTVL.